The rows below give T cell receptor beta chains drawn from one sample of a study of early T cells in non-severe SARS-CoV-2 infection. TCRdb reanalysed the 5' RACE reads using MiXCR and keeps one entry per CDR3 protein. The table includes roughly 81,000 distinct CDR3 sequences, around 10% detected once. Material: whole blood. These receptors were taken from an adult who was a healthcare worker with PCR-confirmed SARS-CoV-2 infection or an uninfected control (not recorded which). Both conserved end residues are part of each CDR3. Fields, in order: J gene, V gene, D gene, clone size, CDR3 protein, CDR3 DNA. A D gene is named only where the DNA matches it firmly. The size of a clone is reported for some rows only, either as once, few or many, or as a class for expanded clones.

j_gene: TRBJ2-3
v_gene: TRBV27
d_gene: NA
abundance: many
CDR3aa: CASRHGGLAVTDTQYF
CDR3nt: TGTGCCAGCAGACATGGGGGCCTAGCGGTCACAGATACGCAGTATTTT

j_gene: TRBJ2-3
v_gene: TRBV5-6
d_gene: TRBD2
abundance: NA
CDR3aa: CASSLYLRGRGPSDTQYF
CDR3nt: TGTGCCAGCAGCTTGTATCTGCGCGGGAGGGGCCCCTCAGATACGCAGTATTTT

j_gene: TRBJ2-3
v_gene: TRBV2
d_gene: NA
abundance: few
CDR3aa: CASSEQGAGDTQYF
CDR3nt: TGTGCCAGCAGTGAGCAGGGCGCCGGAGATACGCAGTATTTT

j_gene: TRBJ2-2
v_gene: TRBV3-1
d_gene: TRBD1
abundance: many
CDR3aa: CASNPTGPTGELFF
CDR3nt: TGTGCCAGCAACCCGACAGGGCCCACCGGGGAGCTGTTTTTT

j_gene: TRBJ2-3
v_gene: TRBV5-1
d_gene: TRBD2
abundance: NA
CDR3aa: CASSFSLAGNDTQYF
CDR3nt: TGCGCCAGCAGCTTTTCCCTAGCGGGGAATGATACGCAGTATTTT

j_gene: TRBJ1-5
v_gene: TRBV6-6
d_gene: NA
abundance: NA
CDR3aa: CASSFPLQPQHF
CDR3nt: TGTGCCAGCAGTTTCCCCCTGCAGCCCCAGCATTTT

j_gene: TRBJ2-7
v_gene: TRBV12-3/TRBV12-4
d_gene: NA
abundance: many
CDR3aa: CASSPTYSKGPYEQYF
CDR3nt: TGTGCCAGCAGTCCCACTTACTCCAAAGGTCCCTACGAGCAGTACTTC

j_gene: TRBJ2-3
v_gene: TRBV20-1
d_gene: NA
abundance: NA
CDR3aa: CSAMRSGPADTQYF
CDR3nt: TGCAGTGCCATGCGGTCAGGGCCGGCAGATACGCAGTATTTT

j_gene: TRBJ2-1
v_gene: TRBV15
d_gene: NA
abundance: many
CDR3aa: CATSRSRAYNEQFF
CDR3nt: TGTGCCACCAGCAGGAGTAGAGCCTACAATGAGCAGTTCTTC

j_gene: TRBJ1-1
v_gene: TRBV6-6
d_gene: NA
abundance: NA
CDR3aa: CASSYVGVNTEAFF
CDR3nt: TGTGCCAGCAGTTACGTAGGGGTGAACACTGAAGCTTTCTTT

j_gene: TRBJ2-1
v_gene: TRBV13
d_gene: NA
abundance: many
CDR3aa: CASSPGGNEQFF
CDR3nt: TGTGCCAGCAGCCCAGGCGGCAATGAGCAGTTCTTC

j_gene: TRBJ2-5
v_gene: TRBV5-5
d_gene: NA
abundance: NA
CDR3aa: CASSFFLSETQYF
CDR3nt: TGTGCCAGCAGCTTCTTTCTCAGCGAGACCCAGTACTTC

j_gene: TRBJ2-5
v_gene: TRBV20-1
d_gene: NA
abundance: NA
CDR3aa: CSASDNQETQYF
CDR3nt: TGCAGTGCTAGTGACAACCAAGAGACCCAGTACTTC

j_gene: TRBJ1-3
v_gene: TRBV6-5
d_gene: TRBD1
abundance: few
CDR3aa: CASRRAGGLENTIYF
CDR3nt: TGTGCCAGCAGACGAGCAGGGGGCTTAGAAAACACCATATATTTT

j_gene: TRBJ2-7
v_gene: TRBV5-1
d_gene: NA
abundance: NA
CDR3aa: CANSSMTGHEQYF
CDR3nt: TGCGCCAACAGCTCCATGACCGGGCACGAGCAGTACTTC

j_gene: TRBJ2-2
v_gene: TRBV4-2
d_gene: NA
abundance: many
CDR3aa: CANSQVSSSGPGTGELFF
CDR3nt: TGTGCCAACAGCCAAGTCTCCTCGTCAGGGCCCGGCACCGGGGAGCTGTTTTTT

j_gene: TRBJ1-1
v_gene: TRBV11-2
d_gene: NA
abundance: many
CDR3aa: CASSLVAGNTEAFF
CDR3nt: TGTGCCAGCAGCTTAGTGGCTGGGAACACTGAAGCTTTCTTT

j_gene: TRBJ2-7
v_gene: TRBV20-1
d_gene: TRBD2
abundance: many
CDR3aa: CSATPGTITYEQYF
CDR3nt: TGCAGTGCTACCCCGGGGACTATTACTTACGAGCAGTACTTC

j_gene: TRBJ2-7
v_gene: TRBV7-9
d_gene: NA
abundance: NA
CDR3aa: CASSLTGKEDEQYF
CDR3nt: TGTGCCAGCAGCCTAACAGGGAAGGAAGACGAGCAGTACTTC

j_gene: TRBJ2-7
v_gene: TRBV7-8
d_gene: TRBD2
abundance: few
CDR3aa: CASSLRTGTSTGEQYF
CDR3nt: TGTGCCAGCAGCTTACGAACCGGGACTAGCACGGGCGAGCAGTACTTC

j_gene: TRBJ2-2
v_gene: TRBV24-1
d_gene: TRBD2
abundance: many
CDR3aa: CATKPGGFNTGELFF
CDR3nt: TGTGCCACCAAGCCGGGGGGTTTCAACACCGGGGAGCTGTTTTTT

j_gene: TRBJ2-3
v_gene: TRBV10-3
d_gene: NA
abundance: NA
CDR3aa: CAIGAGDTQYF
CDR3nt: TGTGCCATCGGGGCGGGAGATACGCAGTATTTT

j_gene: TRBJ1-1
v_gene: TRBV11-1
d_gene: NA
abundance: once
CDR3aa: CASSPMGPGTEAFF
CDR3nt: TGTGCCAGCAGCCCCATGGGGCCAGGGACTGAAGCTTTCTTT

j_gene: TRBJ1-4
v_gene: TRBV15
d_gene: NA
abundance: many
CDR3aa: CATSSRRIGRAYEKLFF
CDR3nt: TGTGCCACCAGCAGCAGACGGATCGGGAGGGCGTATGAAAAACTGTTTTTT